This TCR beta chain is from a study of shared clonotypes between healthy human individuals. The CDR3 runs to 15 residues. Germline V gene sequence: CDR1 MNHEY, CDR2 SVGAGI. V was clipped by 6 bases and J by 0 bases, with 12 bases between them. As regards this clone: Its specificity is unknown.

DNA input for the unsorted PBMC replicate PCRs was 250 to 300 ng, 25,000 to 35,000 T cell genomes. Data came from immunoSEQ multiplex PCR; TCRdb stores just in-frame clones and leaves some out. The repertoire holds approximately 480,000 clones, with over 60% as singletons. Whole-study results and caveats: Clonotype sharing among donors, it was expected, would be affected by sequencing depth. Investigators collected only blood, and repertoires in tissues likely differ.

When samples were unsorted, tens of millions of PBMCs were used for genomic DNA. Input material: PBMCs. The V gene is TRBV6-5, the J gene TRBJ2-1; possible D gene TRBD2, 5 bases. The sequence was collected from a middle-aged woman in good health. Some clones in this sample may be carry-over from other donors' samples. In DNA, the CDR3 is TGTGCCAGCAGGAGGGAAGGATACTCCTACAATGAGCAGTTCTTC. Translated: CASRREGYSYNEQFF.